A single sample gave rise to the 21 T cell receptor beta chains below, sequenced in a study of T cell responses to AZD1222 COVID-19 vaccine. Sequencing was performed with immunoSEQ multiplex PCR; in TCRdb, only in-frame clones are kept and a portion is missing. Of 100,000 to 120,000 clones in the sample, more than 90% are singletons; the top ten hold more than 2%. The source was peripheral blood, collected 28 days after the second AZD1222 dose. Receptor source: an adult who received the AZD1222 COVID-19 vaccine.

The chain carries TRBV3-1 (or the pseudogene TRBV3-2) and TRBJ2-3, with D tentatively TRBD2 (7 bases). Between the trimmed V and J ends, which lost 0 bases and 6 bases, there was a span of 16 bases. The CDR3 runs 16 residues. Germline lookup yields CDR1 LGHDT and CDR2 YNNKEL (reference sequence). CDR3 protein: CASSQDRGASWDTQYF. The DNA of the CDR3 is TGTGCCAGCAGCCAAGATCGGGGGGCCTCATGGGATACGCAGTATTTT.

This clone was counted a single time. The CDR3 coding sequence is TGTGCCAGCAGCTTCTCTAGGACCCTCGAGCAGTACTTC. It yields the protein CASSFSRTLEQYF. The chain combines TRBV11-2 with TRBJ2-7; no reliable D call. V was trimmed by 3 bases and J by 6 bases, leaving 12 bases between them. The germline gives CDR1 SGHAT, CDR2 FQNNGV. CDR3 length equals 13 residues.

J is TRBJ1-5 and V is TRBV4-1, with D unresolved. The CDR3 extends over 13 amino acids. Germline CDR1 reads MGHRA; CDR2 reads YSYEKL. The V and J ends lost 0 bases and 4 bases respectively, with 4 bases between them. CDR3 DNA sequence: TGCGCCAGCAGCCAAGAGCGTAATCAGCCCCAGCATTTT. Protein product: CASSQERNQPQHF.

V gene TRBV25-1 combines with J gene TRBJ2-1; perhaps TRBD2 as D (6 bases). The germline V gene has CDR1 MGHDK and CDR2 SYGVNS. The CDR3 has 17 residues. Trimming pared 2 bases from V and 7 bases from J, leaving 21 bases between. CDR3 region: CASSERPGTGLVNEQFF. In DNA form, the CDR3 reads TGTGCCAGCAGTGAACGGCCCGGGACTGGGCTCGTTAATGAGCAGTTCTTC. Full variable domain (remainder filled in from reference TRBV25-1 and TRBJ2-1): EADIYQTPRYLVIGTGKKITLECSQTMGHDKMYWYQQDPGMELHLIHYSYGVNSTEKGDLSSESTVSRIRTEHFPLTLESARPSHTSQYLCASSERPGTGLVNEQFFGPGTRLTVL.

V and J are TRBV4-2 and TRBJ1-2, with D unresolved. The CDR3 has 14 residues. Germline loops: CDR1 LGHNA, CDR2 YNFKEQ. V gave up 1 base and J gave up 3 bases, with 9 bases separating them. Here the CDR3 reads CASSQVRGDYGYTF. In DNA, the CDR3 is TGTGCCAGCAGCCAAGTGCGGGGAGACTATGGCTACACCTTC.

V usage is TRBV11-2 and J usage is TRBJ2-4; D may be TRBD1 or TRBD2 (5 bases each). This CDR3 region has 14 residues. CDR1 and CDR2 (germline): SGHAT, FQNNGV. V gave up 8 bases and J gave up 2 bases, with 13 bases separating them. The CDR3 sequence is CASAPGAPKNIQYF. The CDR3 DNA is TGTGCCAGCGCGCCCGGGGCACCCAAAAACATTCAGTACTTC.

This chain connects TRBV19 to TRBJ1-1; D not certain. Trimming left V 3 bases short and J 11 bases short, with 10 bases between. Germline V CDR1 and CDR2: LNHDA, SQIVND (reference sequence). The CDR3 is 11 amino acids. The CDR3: CASSIFKEAFF. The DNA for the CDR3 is TGTGCCAGTAGTATCTTCAAGGAGGCTTTCTTT.

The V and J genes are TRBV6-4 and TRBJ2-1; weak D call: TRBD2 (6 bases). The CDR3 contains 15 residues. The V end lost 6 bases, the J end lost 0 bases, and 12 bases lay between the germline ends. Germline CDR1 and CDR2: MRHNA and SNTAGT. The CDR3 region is CASSVDGSSYNEQFF. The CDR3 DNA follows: TGTGCCAGCAGCGTTGACGGGAGCTCCTACAATGAGCAGTTCTTC.

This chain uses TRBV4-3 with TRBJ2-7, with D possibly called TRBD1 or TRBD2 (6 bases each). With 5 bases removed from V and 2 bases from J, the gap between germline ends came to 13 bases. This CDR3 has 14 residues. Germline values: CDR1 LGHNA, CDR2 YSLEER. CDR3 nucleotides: TGCGCCAGCAGCGGGGGGCTAGTAACCTACGAGCAGTACTTC. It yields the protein CASSGGLVTYEQYF.

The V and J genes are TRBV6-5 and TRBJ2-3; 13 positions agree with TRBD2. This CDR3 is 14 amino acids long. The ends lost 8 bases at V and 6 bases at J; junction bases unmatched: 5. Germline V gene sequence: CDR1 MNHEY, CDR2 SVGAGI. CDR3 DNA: TGTGCCAGCTCCACTAGCGGGGGGGCCGATACGCAGTATTTT. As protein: CASSTSGGADTQYF.

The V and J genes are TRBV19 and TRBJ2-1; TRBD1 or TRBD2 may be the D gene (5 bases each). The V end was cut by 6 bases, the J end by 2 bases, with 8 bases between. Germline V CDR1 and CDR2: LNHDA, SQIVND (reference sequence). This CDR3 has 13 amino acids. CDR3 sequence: CASRGPAYNEQFF. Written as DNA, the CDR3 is TGTGCCAGTAGGGGACCCGCCTACAATGAGCAGTTCTTC.

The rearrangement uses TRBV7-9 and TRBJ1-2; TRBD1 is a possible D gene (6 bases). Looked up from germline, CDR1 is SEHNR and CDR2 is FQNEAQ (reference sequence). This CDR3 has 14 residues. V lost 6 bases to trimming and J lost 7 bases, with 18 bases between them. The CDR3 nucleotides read TGTGCCAGCAGTTTACTTTCGGACAGCGGTGGCTACACCTTC. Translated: CASSLLSDSGGYTF. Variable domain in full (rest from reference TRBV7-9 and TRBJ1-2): DTGVSQNPRHKITKRGQNVTFRCDPISEHNRLYWYRQTLGQGPEFLTYFQNEAQLEKSRLLSDRFSAERPKGSFSTLEIQRTEQGDSAMYLCASSLLSDSGGYTFGSGTRLTVV.

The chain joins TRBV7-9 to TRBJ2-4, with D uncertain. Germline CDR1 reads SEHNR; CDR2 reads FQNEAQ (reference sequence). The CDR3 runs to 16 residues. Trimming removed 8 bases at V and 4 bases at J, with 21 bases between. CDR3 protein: CASANDLIFGKNIQYF. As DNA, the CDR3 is TGTGCCAGCGCGAACGATTTGATTTTTGGGAAAAACATTCAGTACTTC. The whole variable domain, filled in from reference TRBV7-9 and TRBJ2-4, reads DTGVSQNPRHKITKRGQNVTFRCDPISEHNRLYWYRQTLGQGPEFLTYFQNEAQLEKSRLLSDRFSAERPKGSFSTLEIQRTEQGDSAMYLCASANDLIFGKNIQYFGAGTRLSVL.

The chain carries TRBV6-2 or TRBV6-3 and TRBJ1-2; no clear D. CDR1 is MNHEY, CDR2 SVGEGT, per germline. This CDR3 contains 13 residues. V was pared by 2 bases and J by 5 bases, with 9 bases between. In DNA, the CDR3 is TGTGCCAGCAGTTACGACCGAGGTTATGGCTACACCTTC. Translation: CASSYDRGYGYTF.

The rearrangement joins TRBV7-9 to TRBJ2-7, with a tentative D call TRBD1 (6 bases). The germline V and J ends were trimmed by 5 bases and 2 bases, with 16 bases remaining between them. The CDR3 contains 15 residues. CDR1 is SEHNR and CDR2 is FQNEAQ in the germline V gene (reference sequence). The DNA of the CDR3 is TGTGCCAGCAGCCCGTTGGGGGCGTCAACCTACGAGCAGTACTTC. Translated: CASSPLGASTYEQYF.

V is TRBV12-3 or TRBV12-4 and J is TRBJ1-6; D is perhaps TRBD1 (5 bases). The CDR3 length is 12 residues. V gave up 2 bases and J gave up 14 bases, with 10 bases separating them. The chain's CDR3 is CASSLNGGSLHF. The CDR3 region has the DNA TGTGCCAGCAGTTTAAACGGGGGATCCCTCCACTTT.

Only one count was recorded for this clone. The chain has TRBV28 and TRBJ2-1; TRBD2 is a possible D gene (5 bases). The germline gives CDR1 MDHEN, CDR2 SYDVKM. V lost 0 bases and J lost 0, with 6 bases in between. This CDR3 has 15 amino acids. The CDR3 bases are TGTGCCAGCAGTTTATGGGGGAGCTCCTACAATGAGCAGTTCTTC. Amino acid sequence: CASSLWGSSYNEQFF. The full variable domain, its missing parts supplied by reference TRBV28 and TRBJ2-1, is DVKVTQSSRYLVKRTGEKVFLECVQDMDHENMFWYRQDPGLGLRLIYFSYDVKMKEKGDIPEGYSVSREKKERFSLILESASTNQTSMYLCASSLWGSSYNEQFFGPGTRLTVL.

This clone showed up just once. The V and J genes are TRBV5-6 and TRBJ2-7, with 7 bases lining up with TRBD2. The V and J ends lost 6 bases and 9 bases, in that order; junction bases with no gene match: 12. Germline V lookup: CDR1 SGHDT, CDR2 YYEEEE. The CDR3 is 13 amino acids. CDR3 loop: CASIGGFRGRQYF. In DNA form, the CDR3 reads TGTGCCAGCATCGGGGGGTTTAGGGGACGGCAGTACTTC. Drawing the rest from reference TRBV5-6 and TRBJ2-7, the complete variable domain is DAGVTQSPTHLIKTRGQQVTLRCSPKSGHDTVSWYQQALGQGPQFIFQYYEEEERQRGNFPDRFSGHQFPNYSSELNVNALLLGDSALYLCASIGGFRGRQYFGPGTRLTVT.

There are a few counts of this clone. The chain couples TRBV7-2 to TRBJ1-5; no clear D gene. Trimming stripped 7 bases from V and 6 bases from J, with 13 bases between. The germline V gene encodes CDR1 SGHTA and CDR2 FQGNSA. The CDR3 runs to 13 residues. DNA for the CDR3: TGTGCCAGCACCTTGGATCCAGCTCAGCCCCAGCATTTT. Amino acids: CASTLDPAQPQHF.

The CDR3: CALSSGASYEQYF. The CDR3 DNA reads as TGTGCCTTGTCGAGCGGGGCCTCCTACGAGCAGTACTTC. The chain recombines TRBV5-4 with TRBJ2-7; 7 bases fit TRBD2. Trimming took 10 bases from V and 0 from J; bases not matched to a gene: 7. CDR1 SGHNT and CDR2 YYREEE come from the germline V gene (reference sequence). This CDR3 spans 13 amino acids.

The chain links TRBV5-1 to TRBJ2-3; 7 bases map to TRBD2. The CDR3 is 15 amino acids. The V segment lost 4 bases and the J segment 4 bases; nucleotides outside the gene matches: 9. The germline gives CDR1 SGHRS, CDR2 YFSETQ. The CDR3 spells CASSAGRGVSDTQYF. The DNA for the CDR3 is TGCGCCAGCAGCGCTGGACGGGGGGTGTCAGATACGCAGTATTTT.